The 22 T cell receptor beta chains given below trace back to one sample, sequenced in a study of identical twins. TCRdb reprocessed the 5' RACE reads with MiXCR, giving one entry per CDR3 protein. The sample lists 450,000 or so distinct CDR3 sequences; under 20% were seen once. Sequencing was done on a sample of naive T cells sorted from blood. The receptors were sampled from a man aged 50 to 59 in good health.

The rearrangement uses TRBV29-1 and TRBJ2-5; D is unclear. Germline CDR1 is SQVTM and CDR2 is ANQGSEA. V was clipped by 8 bases and J by 7 bases, with 11 bases between them. The CDR3 consists of 10 residues. The CDR3 nucleotides read TGCAGCTCTCTGGAAGGGACCCAGTACTTC. Its protein is CSSLEGTQYF.

The chain combines TRBV12-3 or TRBV12-4 with TRBJ2-3; a possible D gene is TRBD1 (6 bases). Trimming cost V 7 bases and J 1 base, with 9 bases left between them. This CDR3 has 13 residues. The DNA for the CDR3 is TGTGCCAGCAAACAGGGTGGCACAGATACGCAGTATTTT. It codes for CASKQGGTDTQYF.

The table lists this clonotype with many counts. The rearrangement links TRBV10-3 to TRBJ2-1, with 7 bases matching TRBD2. Losses at the gene ends were 3 bases for V and 5 bases for J; bases not matched to a gene: 10. The CDR3 totals 16 residues. Germline CDR1 and CDR2: ENHRY and SYGVKD. CDR3 in DNA: TGTGCCATCAGTGAAGGGTCAACTAGCGTCCACAATGAGCAGTTCTTC. Protein: CAISEGSTSVHNEQFF.

This clonotype occurred a few times. This rearrangement joins TRBV20-1 to TRBJ2-4, with D hard to call. CDR3 length equals 13 residues. V was pared by 3 bases and J by 0 bases, with 6 bases between. The germline CDR1 and CDR2 sequences are DFQATT and SNEGSKA (reference sequence). The CDR3 loop reads CSASGLAKNIQYF. The CDR3, as DNA: TGCAGTGCTAGTGGATTAGCCAAAAACATTCAGTACTTC.

This clonotype was recorded a few times. The chain joins TRBV28 to TRBJ2-7; 7 bases agree with TRBD2. The germline gives CDR1 MDHEN, CDR2 SYDVKM. The V segment lost 7 bases and the J segment 3 bases; nucleotides outside the gene matches: 12. CDR3 length: 15 residues. Here the CDR3 DNA reads TGTGCCAGCAAAGATTTACGGGAGGCCAACTACGAGCAGTACTTC. It translates to CASKDLREANYEQYF.

The V gene is TRBV5-6, the J gene TRBJ1-4; D perhaps matches TRBD1 (6 bases). Between the trimmed V and J ends, which lost 4 bases and 7 bases, there was a span of 11 bases. The CDR3 is 13 residues long. The germline gives CDR1 SGHDT, CDR2 YYEEEE. CDR3 coding DNA: TGTGCCAGCAGCGGCTGGACAGTTGAAAAACTGTTTTTT. It translates to CASSGWTVEKLFF.

This clonotype was counted many times. CDR3 bases: TGTGCCAGCAGTTTTACAGGGCCGAGGGAGACCCAGTACTTC. This gives the protein CASSFTGPRETQYF. This chain joins TRBV12-3 or TRBV12-4 and TRBJ2-5; possible D gene TRBD1, 6 bases. The ends were cut back, 3 bases at V and 5 bases at J, with 13 bases in the middle. CDR3 length: 14 amino acids.

The rearrangement links TRBV9 to TRBJ2-1; 7 bases are a match to TRBD2. Germline V gene lookup returns CDR1 SGDLS and CDR2 YYNGEE. Losses at the gene ends were 6 bases for V and 8 bases for J; bases not matched to a gene: 14. The CDR3 is 15 residues long. In DNA, the CDR3 is TGTGCCAGCAACTTTAGGGCGGGAGATGGTGATGAGCAGTTCTTC. Residues: CASNFRAGDGDEQFF.

CDR3 nucleotides: TGTGCCAGCAGCCGACAGGATCAGCCCCAGCATTTT. Amino acid sequence: CASSRQDQPQHF. J is TRBJ1-5 and V is TRBV7-2, with a possible D match to TRBD1 (6 bases). This CDR3 comprises 12 residues. Germline CDR1 is SGHTA and CDR2 is FQGNSA. V was clipped by 5 bases and J by 5 bases, with 7 bases between them.

This clonotype appeared a few times. V usage is TRBV7-9 and J usage is TRBJ2-7, with D perhaps TRBD2 (6 bases). CDR1 SEHNR and CDR2 FQNEAQ come from the germline V gene (reference sequence). V was shortened by 1 base and J by 4 bases, with 14 bases between the two germline ends. CDR3 length: 15 amino acids. CDR3 nucleotide sequence: TGTGCCAGCAGCTTAGGGGCCTCGGGGGAATACGAGCAGTACTTC. Translation gives CASSLGASGEYEQYF.

The table lists this clonotype with a few counts. This rearrangement joins TRBV15 to TRBJ1-1; no clear D gene. The CDR3 covers 13 residues. The V end was cut by 1 base, the J end by 1 base, with 4 bases between. Germline-derived CDR1 and CDR2 are LNHNV and YYDKDF (reference sequence). In DNA, the CDR3 is TGTGCCACCAGCAGAGTAGAGAACACTGAAGCTTTCTTT. Residues: CATSRVENTEAFF.

This clonotype has only a few counts. The chain joins TRBV27 to TRBJ2-3, with a tentative D call TRBD2 (6 bases). Germline V lookup: CDR1 MNHEY, CDR2 SMNVEV (reference sequence). The CDR3 has 16 residues. V shed 5 bases and J shed 0 bases, with 15 bases lying between them. The CDR3 DNA follows: TGTGCCAGCAGTCCCCGGGGACTTATGAGCACAGATACGCAGTATTTT. This gives the protein CASSPRGLMSTDTQYF.

The chain is built from TRBV14 and TRBJ2-3; possible D gene TRBD2, 6 bases. The germline V gene encodes CDR1 SGHDN and CDR2 FVKESK. CDR3 length: 15 amino acids. Between the trimmed V and J ends, which lost 2 bases and 2 bases, there was a span of 11 bases. This CDR3 reads CASSQRDSYTDTQYF. The CDR3 DNA follows: TGTGCCAGCAGCCAACGGGACTCCTACACAGATACGCAGTATTTT.

CDR3 nucleotides: TGTGCCAGCAGCCCTAGGACAGGGGGTACGGATACTGGAAACACCATATATTTT. Translating it yields CASSPRTGGTDTGNTIYF. This chain uses TRBV11-2 with TRBJ1-3, with TRBD1 identical over 10 bases. Per the germline V gene, CDR1 is SGHAT and CDR2 is FQNNGV. J lost 2 bases, V lost 5 bases, and 12 bases had no gene match. The CDR3 totals 18 residues.

The chain links TRBV6-2 or TRBV6-3 to TRBJ2-7; a weak D match, TRBD1 (5 bases). Between the trimmed V and J ends, which lost 1 base and 3 bases, there was a span of 16 bases. CDR1 and CDR2 from the germline V gene are MNHEY and SVGEGT. The CDR3 has 16 amino acids. DNA of the CDR3: TGTGCCAGCAGTTACTTCCCAGGCAGGGAATTCTACGAGCAGTACTTC. Amino acid sequence: CASSYFPGREFYEQYF.

This clonotype was detected ten times or more. The rearrangement links TRBV4-2 to TRBJ2-4; possible D gene TRBD2, 5 bases. Germline CDR1 is LGHNA and CDR2 is YNFKEQ. Deletions cut 0 bases from V and 6 bases from J, with 30 bases between. This CDR3 is built from 21 residues. This chain's CDR3 is CASSQDLYEQEDSRIGNIQYF. The DNA of the CDR3 is TGTGCCAGCAGCCAAGATCTATATGAGCAGGAGGATAGCAGGATTGGAAACATTCAGTACTTC.

The sample holds a few counts of this clonotype. For the CDR3, the DNA is TGTGCCAGCACCCATTACTCTGGGGCCAACGTCCTGACTTTC. Translation gives CASTHYSGANVLTF. The chain joins TRBV7-9 to TRBJ2-6; no definite D call. The germline CDR1 and CDR2 sequences are SEHNR and FQNEAQ (reference sequence). The CDR3 runs 14 residues. V lost 7 bases to trimming and J lost 0 bases, with 7 bases between them.

This clonotype was counted at least ten times. This rearrangement joins TRBV18 to TRBJ2-5, with 8 bases matching TRBD2. V dropped 1 base and J dropped 1; count of bases not matched to a gene: 2. The length of the CDR3 is 15 residues. Looked up from germline, CDR1 is KGHSH and CDR2 is LQKENI. In DNA, the CDR3 is TGTGCCAGCTCACCACGGCTAGCGGGCCAAGAGACCCAGTACTTC. Its protein is CASSPRLAGQETQYF.

This clonotype appeared many times. The J gene is TRBJ2-1, the V gene TRBV11-2; TRBD2 might be the D (5 bases). V was trimmed by 5 bases and J by 10 bases, leaving 9 bases between them. CDR1 and CDR2 from the germline V gene are SGHAT and FQNNGV. The CDR3 is 11 amino acids. DNA for the CDR3: TGTGCCAGCAGCCCGGGGAGAGAGCAGTTCTTC. Encoded protein: CASSPGREQFF.

This clonotype was seen at least ten times. This chain uses TRBV6-5 with TRBJ2-7, with D perhaps TRBD1 or TRBD2 (6 bases each). The germline CDR1 and CDR2 sequences are MNHEY and SVGAGI. CDR3 size: 13 residues. Trimming removed 0 bases from V and 9 bases from J, with 12 bases in between. CDR3: CASSYSWGARQYF. CDR3 nucleotides: TGTGCCAGCAGTTACTCGTGGGGGGCGAGGCAGTACTTC.

The table lists this clonotype with many counts. This chain links TRBV7-8 with TRBJ2-3; a weak D match, TRBD2 (7 bases). The V end lost 4 bases, the J end lost 4 bases, and 12 bases lay between the germline ends. This CDR3 is built from 14 residues. Germline V gene lookup returns CDR1 SGHVS and CDR2 FQNEAQ. The CDR3 loop is CASSSTGRADTQYF. The CDR3 DNA sequence: TGTGCCAGCAGCTCCACAGGGAGGGCAGATACGCAGTATTTT.

This sequence joins TRBV28 and TRBJ1-4, with D unresolved. The germline CDR1 and CDR2 sequences are MDHEN and SYDVKM. Trimming pared 6 bases from V and 5 bases from J, leaving 10 bases between. This CDR3 is 13 amino acids long. The DNA for the CDR3 is TGTGCCAGCAGCTTGAGTCCCAATGAAAAACTGTTTTTT. Amino acid sequence: CASSLSPNEKLFF.